This entry is about one T cell receptor (beta chain). This entry is derived from a study of blood T cell repertoires in COVID-19. Looking at the study overall: Material from acute and convalescent COVID-19 was sourced from the United States, Italy and Spain. Sources were T cells, B-cell-depleted T cells, or PBMCs; the material itself was cDNA or gDNA.

Authors' methods: The assay estimated nucleated cells by amplifying reference gene primers. TCRdb's copy holds only in-frame clones and misses some; the assay was immunoSEQ multiplex PCR. V, J and clone size derive from that table, while D and trimming were established from the DNA sequence. The sample carries under 250,000 clones, about 89% recorded once. The CDR3 runs 14 residues. Germline V gene sequence: CDR1 MDHEN, CDR2 SYDVKM. Trimming removed 10 bases from V and 8 bases from J; junction bases left unmatched: 13. The clonotype was recovered from a woman in her sixties who had recovered from COVID-19. The gene calls are TRBV28 and TRBJ1-4; 7 bases agree with TRBD1. Sequencing used peripheral blood. Here the CDR3 DNA reads TGTGCCACCGCCTCGTGGGGCAGGGGGGAAAAACTGTTTTTT. Translating gives CATASWGRGEKLFF. The variable domain in full, with the rest retrieved from reference TRBV28 and TRBJ1-4, is DVKVTQSSRYLVKRTGEKVFLECVQDMDHENMFWYRQDPGLGLRLIYFSYDVKMKEKGDIPEGYSVSREKKERFSLILESASTNQTSMYLCATASWGRGEKLFFGSGTQLSVL.